This T cell receptor beta chain was retrieved from a study of blood T cell repertoires in COVID-19. CDR3 length: 15 residues. V was cut by 2 bases and J by 3 bases, with 14 bases left in between. CDR1 and CDR2 from the germline V gene are MNHEY and SVGAGI. Measured with immunoSEQ multiplex PCR; TCRdb has only the in-frame clones, and not every one. Here the sample spans approximately 170,000 clones, around 85% being singletons. Sequences were obtained from peripheral blood. The clonotype originates from a woman older than 75 with COVID-19, enrolled during active disease. V is TRBV6-5 and J is TRBJ2-7; D is unclear. CDR3 sequence (DNA): TGTGCCAGCAGTTACCTTAGAACCCCTAGCTACGAGCAGTACTTC. Translation gives CASSYLRTPSYEQYF.